This T cell receptor beta chain was recovered during a study of tumor-infiltrating lymphocytes in oesophageal squamous cell carcinoma. Germline-derived CDR1 and CDR2 are SGHVS and FQNEAQ. CDR3 size: 14 residues. Trimming removed 0 bases at V and 3 bases at J, with 9 bases between. TCRdb ran MiXCR on the PCR reads and lists one entry per CDR3 protein. Here the sample spans approximately 11,000 distinct CDR3 sequences, roughly 52% being singletons. This clonotype turned up a few times. This receptor was taken from a female donor with esophageal squamous cell carcinoma. Sequenced sample: esophageal tumor tissue. The rearrangement joins TRBV7-8 to TRBJ2-7, with D possibly matching TRBD1 (6 bases). The CDR3 DNA is TGTGCCAGCAGCTTAGCACAGGGACGCTACGAGCAGTACTTC. Translating it yields CASSLAQGRYEQYF.